In its sample, the clone carrying this TCR beta chain is medium-sized. Its antigen is still unknown. These data are taken from a study of long-term antiretroviral therapy in people with HIV. General observations from the study: CDR3 length ranges were narrower in HIV repertoires than in controls. Transplant-donor-level diversity was not reached after ART, though diversity increased. Records did not include ART adherence, viral resistance or therapy changes.

Germline V gene lookup returns CDR1 MDHEN and CDR2 SYDVKM. V lost 6 bases to trimming and J lost 9 bases, with 15 bases between them. The CDR3 has 13 residues. Run at survey level, the immunoSEQ assay was version v3.0. TCRdb keeps only in-frame clones here, not all; method: immunoSEQ multiplex PCR. Counted here are approximately 17,000 clones, around 77% occurring once; the ten biggest clones make up around 14%. J is TRBJ2-1 and V is TRBV28; D is perhaps TRBD1 or TRBD2 (5 bases each). The sample consisted of unsorted PBMCs, taken less than 2.2 years before starting antiretroviral therapy. The sequence was collected from a man aged 30-40 years with HIV. CDR3 sequence (DNA): TGTGCCAGCAGCCTCGGGACGGCGGGTGAGCAGTTCTTC. Translated, it gives CASSLGTAGEQFF.